This entry lists 9 T cell receptor beta chains sequenced from one sample in a study of identical twins. From the 5' RACE reads, TCRdb called clonotypes with MiXCR, one entry per CDR3 protein. The table has 280,000 or so distinct CDR3 sequences, roughly 8.6% seen once; the top ten hold 2.1%. The same sample was also used in a study of yellow fever vaccine responses in identical twins.

Sample: memory (CD45RO+) T cells sorted from blood. These receptors were obtained from a woman aged 18-29 years in good health.

The chain links TRBV2 to TRBJ1-5; 7 bases are shared with TRBD1. This CDR3 contains 17 residues. V dropped 6 bases and J dropped 5; count of bases not matched to a gene: 16. Germline V CDR1 and CDR2: SNHLY, FYNNEI. As DNA, the CDR3 is TGTGCCAGCAGCCCTCCCAGGGGGGGGGTACGCGATCAGCCCCAGCATTTT. As protein: CASSPPRGGVRDQPQHF.

The CDR3 DNA reads TGTGCCAGCAGGAGGGACAGCGGCTATGGCTACACCTTC. Its protein product is CASRRDSGYGYTF. The rearrangement uses TRBV2 and TRBJ1-2, with 7 positions matching TRBD1. Germline CDR1 reads SNHLY; CDR2 reads FYNNEI. The CDR3 spans 13 residues. Trimming took 6 bases from V and 4 from J; bases not matched to a gene: 5. The full variable domain, in which reference TRBV2 and TRBJ1-2 provide the parts outside the CDR3, is EPEVTQTPSHQVTQMGQEVILRCVPISNHLYFYWYRQILGQKVEFLVSFYNNEISEKSEIFDDQFSVERPDGSNFTLKIRSTKLEDSAMYFCASRRDSGYGYTFGSGTRLTVV.

V usage is TRBV4-2 and J usage is TRBJ2-2, with 7 bases identical to TRBD2. The germline V gene encodes CDR1 LGHNA and CDR2 YNFKEQ. The CDR3 length is 14 residues. V lost 3 bases to trimming and J lost 7 bases; unmatched junction nucleotides: 5. In DNA form, the CDR3 reads TGTGCCAGCAGCCAGTCAGGACTAGTCGGGGAGCTGTTTTTT. As protein: CASSQSGLVGELFF.

In this sample, this clonotype turned up a few times. The V call is TRBV7-9, the J call TRBJ2-7; 9 bases are a match to TRBD2. In germline, CDR1 is SEHNR, CDR2 FQNEAQ (reference sequence). This CDR3 region has 13 residues. Losses at the gene ends were 5 bases for V and 6 bases for J; bases not matched to a gene: 5. In DNA form, the CDR3 reads TGTGCCAGCAGCCCGGGGACTAGCTTCGAGCAGTACGTC. Protein sequence: CASSPGTSFEQYV.

This chain connects TRBV6-5 to TRBJ1-1; perhaps TRBD1 as D (5 bases). CDR1 and CDR2 (germline): MNHEY, SVGAGI. Between the trimmed V and J ends, which lost 2 bases and 4 bases, there was a span of 14 bases. CDR3 size: 15 residues. The DNA of the CDR3 is TGTGCCAGCAGTTACGTCCAATTTGGGGCCACTGAAGCTTTCTTT. Protein product: CASSYVQFGATEAFF.

In the case of this clonotype: A single base separates this from a much larger clone, so it may be a read error. The chain employs TRBV10-3 and TRBJ1-2, with a weak D call TRBD1 (5 bases). The length of the CDR3 is 14 residues. V shed 4 bases and J shed 4 bases, with 13 bases lying between them. From germline, CDR1 is ENHRY and CDR2 SYGVKD. CDR3 loop: CAISGGEDSYGYTF. The CDR3 nucleotides read TGTGCCATCAGTGGCGGGGAAGACAGCTATGGCTACACCTTC.

This clonotype is labeled medium-sized (0.01 to 0.1%). CDR3: CASSLPDRFSEQYF. The CDR3 DNA reads as TGTGCCAGCAGCCTCCCGGACAGGTTCAGCGAGCAGTACTTC. This sequence joins TRBV28 and TRBJ2-7; TRBD1 agrees at 7 bases. The germline gives CDR1 MDHEN, CDR2 SYDVKM. The CDR3 loop spans 14 amino acids. V trimming: 6 bases; J trimming: 6 bases; junction bases outside the gene matches: 11.

This rearrangement joins TRBV28 to TRBJ1-2; D gene uncertain. Between the trimmed V and J ends, which lost 6 bases and 5 bases, there was a span of 13 bases. CDR1 and CDR2 (germline): MDHEN, SYDVKM. CDR3 size: 13 residues. The CDR3: CASRNSKQYGYTF. The CDR3 nucleotides read TGTGCCAGCAGAAACTCGAAACAGTATGGCTACACCTTC.

This clonotype was recorded many times. The V call is TRBV20-1, the J call TRBJ2-1; 16 bases align to TRBD2. Germline values: CDR1 DFQATT, CDR2 SNEGSKA (reference sequence). The CDR3 has 17 amino acids. J was trimmed by 6 bases and V by 1 base; bases with no gene match: 6. CDR3 in amino acids: CSARAGTSGRAPNEQFF. As DNA, the CDR3 is TGCAGTGCTAGAGCTGGGACTAGCGGGAGGGCCCCCAATGAGCAGTTCTTC.